This passage covers 13 T cell receptor beta chains from one sample sequenced in a study of cytotoxic CD8 clonotypes in ibrutinib-treated CLL. Measured with immunoSEQ multiplex PCR; TCRdb has only the in-frame clones, and not every one. The table shows approximately 160,000 clones, with around nine tenths occurring only once. This material consisted of PBMCs, taken at disease progression, from a patient treated with ibrutinib. The receptor set was obtained from a human donor with chronic lymphocytic leukemia.

The V gene is TRBV6-5, the J gene TRBJ2-2, with unresolved D. In germline, CDR1 is MNHEY, CDR2 SVGAGI. The CDR3 sequence is 13 residues long. Trimming took off 0 bases at V and 6 bases at J, with 5 bases between the two ends. The CDR3 region is CASSYSRAGELFF. CDR3 DNA: TGTGCCAGCAGTTACTCCCGGGCCGGGGAGCTGTTTTTT.

This clone has just a few counts. The CDR3 nucleotides are TGCGCCAGCAGCCAACGACAGGGTCTCACTGAAGCTTTCTTT. It yields the protein CASSQRQGLTEAFF. The chain employs TRBV4-3 and TRBJ1-1; 7 bases fit TRBD1. V was pared by 2 bases and J by 4 bases, with 4 bases of the junction left unmatched. Germline assignment: CDR1 LGHNA and CDR2 YSLEER. The CDR3 consists of 14 residues.

The V gene is TRBV19, the J gene TRBJ1-5, with a tentative D call TRBD1 (5 bases). This CDR3 contains 14 residues. V lost 3 bases and J lost 2, with 8 bases in between. CDR1 and CDR2 from the germline V gene are LNHDA and SQIVND (reference sequence). The CDR3 DNA reads TGTGCCAGTAGTATCAGGGTTGGCAATCAGCCCCAGCATTTT. This encodes CASSIRVGNQPQHF.

Only a few counts were recorded for this clone. The rearrangement uses TRBV19 and TRBJ2-5; 14 positions match TRBD2. The junction had 17 bases not matched to a gene; V was cut back by 5 bases and J by 9 bases. The CDR3 is made up of 18 amino acids. Germline V gene lookup returns CDR1 LNHDA and CDR2 SQIVND (reference sequence). The CDR3 nucleotides read TGTGCCAGTAGTGTGGGACTAGCGGGAGCCAAGAGTAGCATGGCCCAGTACTTC. This translates into CASSVGLAGAKSSMAQYF. The full variable domain, in which reference TRBV19 and TRBJ2-5 provide the parts outside the CDR3, is DGGITQSPKYLFRKEGQNVTLSCEQNLNHDAMYWYRQDPGQGLRLIYYSQIVNDFQKGDIAEGYSVSREKKESFPLTVTSAQKNPTAFYLCASSVGLAGAKSSMAQYFGPGTRLLVL.

The chain joins TRBV5-6 to TRBJ1-2; the D is unclear. CDR1 and CDR2 (germline): SGHDT, YYEEEE. This CDR3 region has 14 residues. Trimming shortened V by 1 base and J by 0 bases, and 7 bases separated the two germline ends. The CDR3: CASSLTGTNYGYTF. DNA for the CDR3: TGTGCCAGCAGCTTGACGGGTACTAACTATGGCTACACCTTC.

This sequence joins TRBV4-2 and TRBJ1-1, with unresolved D. V dropped 0 bases and J dropped 11 bases, with 16 bases sitting between them. The CDR3 runs to 14 residues. Germline V CDR1 and CDR2: LGHNA, YNFKEQ. CDR3 loop: CASSQDAMGSEAFF. Here the CDR3 DNA reads TGTGCCAGCAGCCAAGATGCTATGGGAAGTGAGGCTTTCTTT.

V usage is TRBV9 and J usage is TRBJ1-1; D might be TRBD1 (5 bases). CDR1 is SGDLS and CDR2 is YYNGEE in the germline V gene. The CDR3 sequence is 14 residues long. The V end lost 2 bases, the J end lost 0 bases, and 8 bases lay between the germline ends. The CDR3 DNA reads as TGTGCCAGCAGCGTCCCGGGGGTGAACACTGAAGCTTTCTTT. This codes for CASSVPGVNTEAFF. Together with reference TRBV9 and TRBJ1-1, the CDR3 gives the full variable domain: DSGVTQTPKHLITATGQRVTLRCSPRSGDLSVYWYQQSLDQGLQFLIQYYNGEERAKGNILERFSAQQFPDLHSELNLSSLELGDSALYFCASSVPGVNTEAFFGQGTRLTVV.

The V gene is TRBV7-2, the J gene TRBJ1-1; D is undetermined. CDR1 and CDR2 (germline): SGHTA, FQGNSA. This CDR3 region has 13 residues. V gave up 4 bases and J gave up 10 bases, with 16 bases separating them. CDR3 residues: CASSSLGEGRAFF. DNA of the CDR3: TGTGCCAGCAGCTCCCTAGGTGAGGGCCGAGCTTTCTTT.

The rearrangement links TRBV14 to TRBJ2-7; D is uncertain. Deletions cut 1 base from V and 2 bases from J, with 12 bases between. CDR1 is SGHDN, CDR2 FVKESK, per germline. This CDR3 has 15 residues. CDR3 sequence: CASSQAQALTYEQYF. For the CDR3, the DNA is TGTGCCAGCAGCCAAGCGCAAGCCTTAACCTACGAGCAGTACTTC. Complete variable domain (other parts from reference TRBV14 and TRBJ2-7): EAGVTQFPSHSVIEKGQTVTLRCDPISGHDNLYWYRRVMGKEIKFLLHFVKESKQDESGMPNNRFLAERTGGTYSTLKVQPAELEDSGVYFCASSQAQALTYEQYFGPGTRLTVT.

In this sample, this clone turned up once. The chain is built from TRBV18 and TRBJ2-6, with TRBD1 identical over 7 bases. CDR3 length: 15 residues. V shed 4 bases and J 2 bases; nucleotides not matched to a gene: 2. The germline V gene encodes CDR1 KGHSH and CDR2 LQKENI. CDR3 DNA sequence: TGTGCCAGCTCACATACAGGGGCTGGGGCCAACGTCCTGACTTTC. Protein: CASSHTGAGANVLTF. The whole variable domain, filled in from reference TRBV18 and TRBJ2-6, reads NAGVMQNPRHLVRRRGQEARLRCSPMKGHSHVYWYRQLPEEGLKFMVYLQKENIIDESGMPKERFSAEFPKEGPSILRIQQVVRGDSAAYFCASSHTGAGANVLTFGAGSRLTVL.

The chain uses TRBV9 and TRBJ1-4; D is ambiguous. Germline-derived CDR1 and CDR2 are SGDLS and YYNGEE. This CDR3 is built from 18 residues. V gave up 4 bases and J gave up 7 bases, with 26 bases separating them. The CDR3 loop reads CASSPNPGRNIWSEKLFF. CDR3 bases: TGTGCCAGCAGCCCTAACCCAGGCAGAAATATCTGGAGTGAAAAACTGTTTTTT.

For this clone: Relative to the germline gene, one junction end is altered; a read error may explain this. The chain recombines TRBV10-3 with TRBJ2-4; 8 bases map to TRBD1. The CDR3 has 14 residues. The germline V gene encodes CDR1 ENHRY and CDR2 SYGVKD. The CDR3 region has the DNA TGTGCCACCAGTGGGAGACAGGGGAAAAACATTCAGTACTTC. Encoded protein: CATSGRQGKNIQYF.

This chain links TRBV5-6 with TRBJ1-1; a possible D gene is TRBD1 (6 bases). This CDR3 comprises 13 residues. Germline V lookup: CDR1 SGHDT, CDR2 YYEEEE. V lost 4 bases and J 6 bases, leaving 13 bases between the germline ends. CDR3 in amino acids: CASSVQGLSEAFF. Here the CDR3 DNA reads TGTGCCAGCAGCGTACAGGGTTTGTCTGAAGCTTTCTTT. The whole variable domain, filled in from reference TRBV5-6 and TRBJ1-1, reads DAGVTQSPTHLIKTRGQQVTLRCSPKSGHDTVSWYQQALGQGPQFIFQYYEEEERQRGNFPDRFSGHQFPNYSSELNVNALLLGDSALYLCASSVQGLSEAFFGQGTRLTVV.